This paragraph reports one T cell receptor (beta chain). Its target is not known. The CDR3 loop spans 12 amino acids. Germline V gene sequence: CDR1 MDHEN, CDR2 SYDVKM. Trimming shortened V by 4 bases and J by 6 bases, and 9 bases separated the two germline ends. Using immunoSEQ multiplex PCR, the repertoire was profiled, and TCRdb retains in-frame clones only, with some absent. The sample consists of under 110,000 clones, 90% of them appearing once. The data stem from a study of OX40 agonist ivuxolimab in advanced cancers. Across the whole study: Three patients, one with hepatocellular carcinoma and two with cutaneous melanoma, responded partially. Study results and limitations: Low clonal expansion, among the lowest seen, marked partial responders at 0.1-3.0 mg/kg. The CD4+ and CD8+ T cells in the blood had expanded clonally by week 6 at 0.1 to 3.0 mg/kg. Mean expanded clone counts were higher in CD8+ than CD4+ T cells.

This receptor was obtained from an adult with an advanced solid tumor such as melanoma, head and neck, liver or kidney cancer. The V gene is TRBV28, the J gene TRBJ1-2; D gene ambiguous. The material sequenced was CD4+ or CD8+ T cells sorted from blood, taken in a trial of the OX40 agonist ivuxolimab. This chain's CDR3 is CASSSGGDGYTF. CDR3 DNA sequence: TGTGCCAGCAGTTCAGGAGGCGATGGCTACACCTTC.